This is a list of T cell receptor beta chains from one sample in a study of T cell responses to AZD1222 COVID-19 vaccine. Repertoires were generated with immunoSEQ multiplex PCR, while TCRdb's copy carries only in-frame clones and drops some. The data hold 110,000 to 150,000 clones, with about 90% observed a single time. Sequenced here: peripheral blood, sampled 28 days after the second AZD1222 dose. The receptors here all came from an adult who received the AZD1222 COVID-19 vaccine. Each CDR3 is given without its conserved first and last residue.

V | CDR3
TRBV30 | AWIRRGQGGEKLF
TRBV7-2 | ASSLGQGLFNYGYT
TRBV19 | ASSIDISGIRRNQPQH
TRBV28 | ASSPFSGLNYGYT
TRBV28 | ASSFRAATDTQY
TRBV20-1 | SASPHRGGITEAF
TRBV6-2/TRBV6-3 | ASSPAGETQY
TRBV7-3 | ASSLGAGLGGYT
TRBV6-5 | ASTKPGQGSYEQY
TRBV7-9 | ASSPRVPRETQY
TRBV5-1 | ASSLIPDRGTGELF
TRBV29-1 | SVEAKDTSSYEQY
TRBV19 | ASSEQLVAEAF
TRBV30 | AWSDAGYPYEQY
TRBV3-1/TRBV3-2 | ASSQDFGRSNQPQH
TRBV3-1/TRBV3-2 | ASSQVPGQGNGDPDTQY
TRBV10-3 | AIMEGPGNTIY
TRBV9 | ASSVGQGAGYEQY
TRBV27 | ASSPALRSYEQY
TRBV30 | AWARQDYQPQH
TRBV6-5 | ASTGTSGAYEQY
TRBV27 | ASSLQYRGPTNTEAF
TRBV3-1/TRBV3-2 | ASSQDRPNRVHGYT
TRBV5-1 | ASSLVTSGRNNEQF
TRBV6-6 | ASSYLRQGANSPLH
TRBV18 | ASSPGDRKTQY
TRBV7-9 | ATNPGQGLLATGELF
TRBV25-1 | ASSGPFGPRDNEQF
TRBV6-5 | ASTAGGNEAF
TRBV3-1/TRBV3-2 | ASSQGGRGRNTEAF
TRBV4-3 | ASSQDPGNYEQY
TRBV19 | ASSQVGQGSSYEQY
TRBV23-1 | ASSPAGGDYGYT
TRBV27 | ASTQLQGVSGYT
TRBV4-3 | ASSQATGTGARVTEAF
TRBV27 | ASSFSTSGKETQY
TRBV28 | ASSLGVNQPQH
TRBV28 | ASSSPWKGDNSPLH
TRBV7-2 | ASSLASSGLYEQY
TRBV2 | ASSEPASDEKLF
TRBV18 | ASSNRTGGGSNQPQH
TRBV7-2 | ASSPGQGKRPNQPQH
TRBV5-1 | ASSLASGGIGGNTIY
TRBV18 | ASSLLQSRTGTHEQY
TRBV28 | ASSSPGGSGRDRADTQY
TRBV4-1 | ASSLNLLAGGRDEQF
TRBV6-2/TRBV6-3 | ASSYETGSVYEQY
TRBV5-5 | ASSLRSGQGNYEQY
TRBV7-9 | ASSLDRGGEQY
TRBV6-5 | ASSYSAGVGNEQF
TRBV10-2 | ASSGGQVYNSPLH
TRBV7-2 | ASSLWAGTSTDTQY